This is a list of T cell receptor beta chains from one sample in a study of T cell responses to AZD1222 COVID-19 vaccine. The assay was immunoSEQ multiplex PCR, and TCRdb's table has in-frame clones only and misses some. This table has more than 150,000 clones, around 88% appearing once. Material: peripheral blood, obtained on day 0 of AZD1222 vaccination. Receptor source: an adult in good health. Both conserved end residues are part of each CDR3.

V: TRBV7-2; length: 15; J: TRBJ2-4; CDR3: CASSSQTGGANIQYF
V: TRBV5-1; length: 11; J: TRBJ2-1; CDR3: CASRLRREQFF
V: TRBV29-1; length: 13; J: TRBJ2-7; CDR3: CSVVKTAGSEQYF
V: TRBV6-2/TRBV6-3; length: 15; J: TRBJ2-1; CDR3: CASSGRLAGGNEQFF
V: TRBV3-1/TRBV3-2; length: 13; J: TRBJ2-7; CDR3: CAIGGLAGDEQYF
V: TRBV4-3; length: 17; J: TRBJ1-2; CDR3: CASSQDADRGWGYGYTF
V: TRBV29-1; length: 13; J: TRBJ2-2; CDR3: CSVEAGGAGELFF
V: TRBV27; length: 14; J: TRBJ1-2; CDR3: CASSLYGTGYGYTF
V: TRBV6-5; length: 14; J: TRBJ2-7; CDR3: CASRWTGGTYEQYF
V: TRBV6-1; length: 17; J: TRBJ1-3; CDR3: CASSEAPTGVSGNTIYF
V: TRBV28; length: 14; J: TRBJ2-1; CDR3: CASSLRALPNEQFF
V: TRBV6-1; length: 14; J: TRBJ2-7; CDR3: CASSSRGEESEQYF
V: TRBV7-2; length: 15; J: TRBJ2-7; CDR3: CASSLRVASDYEQYF
V: TRBV4-3; length: 15; J: TRBJ1-1; CDR3: CASSQGGGRYTEAFF
V: TRBV7-2; length: 14; J: TRBJ2-7; CDR3: CASSLDRVEDEQYF
V: TRBV6-5; length: 15; J: TRBJ2-7; CDR3: CASSSPAGQDYEQYF
V: TRBV6-5; length: 15; J: TRBJ1-6; CDR3: CASSQGRGGPSPLHF
V: TRBV18; length: 15; J: TRBJ2-5; CDR3: CASSPRQGNGETQYF
V: TRBV5-6; length: 16; J: TRBJ2-1; CDR3: CASSLYAGGLRNEQFF
V: TRBV10-2; length: 12; J: TRBJ2-7; CDR3: CATAGQTYEQYF
V: TRBV6-5; length: 14; J: TRBJ2-2; CDR3: CASHGGQNTGELFF
V: TRBV6-5; length: 16; J: TRBJ1-2; CDR3: CASSSRIKTNPDGYTF